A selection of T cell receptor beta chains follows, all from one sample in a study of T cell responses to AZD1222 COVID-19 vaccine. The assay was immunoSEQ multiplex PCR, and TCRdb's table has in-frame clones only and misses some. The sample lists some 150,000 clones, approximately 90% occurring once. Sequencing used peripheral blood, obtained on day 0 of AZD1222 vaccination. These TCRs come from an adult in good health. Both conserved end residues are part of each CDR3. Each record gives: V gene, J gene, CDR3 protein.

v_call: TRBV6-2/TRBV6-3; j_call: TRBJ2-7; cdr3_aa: CASSPTVPGHEQYF
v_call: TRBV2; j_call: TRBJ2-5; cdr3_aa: CASIGQTLFQETQYF
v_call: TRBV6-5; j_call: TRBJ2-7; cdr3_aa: CASSLRQGAYEQYF
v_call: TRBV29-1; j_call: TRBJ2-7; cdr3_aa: CSVEGYRGRSYEQYF
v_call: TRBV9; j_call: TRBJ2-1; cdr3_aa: CASSGLTSGRADEQFF
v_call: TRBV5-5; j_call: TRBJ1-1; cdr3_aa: CASSPKTGYTEAFF
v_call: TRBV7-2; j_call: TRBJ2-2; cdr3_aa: CASSGMGSPNTGELFF
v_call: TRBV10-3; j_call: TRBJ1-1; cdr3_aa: CAISEQGLNTEAFF
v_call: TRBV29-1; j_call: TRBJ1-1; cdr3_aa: CSGSPAPNTEAFF
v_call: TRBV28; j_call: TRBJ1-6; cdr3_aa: CASSLSREVDSPLHF
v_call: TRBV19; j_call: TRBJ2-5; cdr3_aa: CASSIQGGGETQYF
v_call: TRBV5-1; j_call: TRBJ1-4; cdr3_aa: CASSLTAATNEKLFF
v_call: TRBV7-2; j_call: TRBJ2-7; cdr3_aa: CASSLDTAASYEQYF
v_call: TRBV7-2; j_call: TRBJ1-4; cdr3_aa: CASSLAGIEREKLFF
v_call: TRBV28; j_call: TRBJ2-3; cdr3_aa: CASSLSGAWVDTQYF
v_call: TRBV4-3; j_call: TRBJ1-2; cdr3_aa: CASSQADRGGYGYTF
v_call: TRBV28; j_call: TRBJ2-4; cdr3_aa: CASRASYVKNIQYF
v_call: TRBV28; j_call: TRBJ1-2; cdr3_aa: CASSPQRGRDGYTF
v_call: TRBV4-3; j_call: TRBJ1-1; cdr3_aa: CASSRTGGNTEAFF
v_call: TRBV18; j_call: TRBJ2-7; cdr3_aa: CASSPMNYEQYF
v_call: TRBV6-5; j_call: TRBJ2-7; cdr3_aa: CASRLGQGIYEQYF
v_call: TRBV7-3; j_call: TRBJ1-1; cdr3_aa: CASSRSGGVEAEAFF
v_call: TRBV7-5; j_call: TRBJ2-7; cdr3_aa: CVRSLAPVGPSYEQYF
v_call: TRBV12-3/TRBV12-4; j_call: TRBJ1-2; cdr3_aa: CASSFRSRGTF
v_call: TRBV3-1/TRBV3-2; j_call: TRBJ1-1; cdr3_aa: CASSQGISGGTEAFF
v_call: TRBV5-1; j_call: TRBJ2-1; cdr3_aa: CASSARRGSGHNEQFF
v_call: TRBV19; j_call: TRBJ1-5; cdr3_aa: CASSNEEHQPQHF
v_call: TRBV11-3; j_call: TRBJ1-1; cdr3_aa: CASSRTVNTEAFF
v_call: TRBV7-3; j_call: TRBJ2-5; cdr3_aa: CASSLWGYQETQYF
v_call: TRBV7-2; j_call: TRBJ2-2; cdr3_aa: CASSLGTGGGELFF
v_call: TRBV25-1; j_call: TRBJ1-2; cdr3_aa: CASSELGGYTF
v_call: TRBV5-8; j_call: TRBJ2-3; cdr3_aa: CASSQRTGVADTQYF
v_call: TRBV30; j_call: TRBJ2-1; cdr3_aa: CAWTLAGVLRASYNEQFF
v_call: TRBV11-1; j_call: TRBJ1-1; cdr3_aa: CASLGQTSNTEAFF
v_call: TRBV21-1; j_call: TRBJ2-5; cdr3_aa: CASSIGVTGAETQYF
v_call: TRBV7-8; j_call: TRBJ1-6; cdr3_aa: CASSPNRVRNNSPLHF
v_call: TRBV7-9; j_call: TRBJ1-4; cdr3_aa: CASSLTGSGEKLFF
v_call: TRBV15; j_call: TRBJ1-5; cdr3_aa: CATSKDTDQPQHF
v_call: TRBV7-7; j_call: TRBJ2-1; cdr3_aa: CASSARLAGSYNEQFF
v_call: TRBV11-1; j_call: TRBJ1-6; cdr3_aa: CASSPFGRGESPLHF
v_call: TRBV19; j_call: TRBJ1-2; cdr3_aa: CASSQRYGYTF
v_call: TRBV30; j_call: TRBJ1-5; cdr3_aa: CAWTPPGQGSGQPQHF
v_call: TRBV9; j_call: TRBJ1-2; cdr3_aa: CASSVDRTSKRGYTF
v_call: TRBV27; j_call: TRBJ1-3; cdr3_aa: CASSFSRAAGNTIYF
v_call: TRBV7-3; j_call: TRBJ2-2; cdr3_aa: CASSPTGPGELFF
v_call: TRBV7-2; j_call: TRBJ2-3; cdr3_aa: CASSPRGGRVADTQYF
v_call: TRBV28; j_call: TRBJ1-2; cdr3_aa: CASSPDRVRYGYTF
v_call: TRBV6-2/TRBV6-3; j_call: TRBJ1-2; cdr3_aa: CASSLSGKGYTF
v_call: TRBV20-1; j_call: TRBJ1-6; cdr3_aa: CSASPGYNSPLHF
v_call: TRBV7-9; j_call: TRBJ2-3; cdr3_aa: CASSLGGTGGAGTQYF
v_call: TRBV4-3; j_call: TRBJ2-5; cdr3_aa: CASSQDVEGFETQYF
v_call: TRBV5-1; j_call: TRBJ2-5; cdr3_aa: CASSSTPGTGGQETQYF
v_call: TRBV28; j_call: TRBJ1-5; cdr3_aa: CASTPSGTGANQPQHF
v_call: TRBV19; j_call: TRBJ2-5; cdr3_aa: CASDPGQGQETQYF
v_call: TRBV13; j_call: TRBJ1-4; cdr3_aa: CASSPRTGGSTNEKLFF
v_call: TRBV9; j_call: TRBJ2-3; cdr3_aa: CASSPGTSGGADTQYF